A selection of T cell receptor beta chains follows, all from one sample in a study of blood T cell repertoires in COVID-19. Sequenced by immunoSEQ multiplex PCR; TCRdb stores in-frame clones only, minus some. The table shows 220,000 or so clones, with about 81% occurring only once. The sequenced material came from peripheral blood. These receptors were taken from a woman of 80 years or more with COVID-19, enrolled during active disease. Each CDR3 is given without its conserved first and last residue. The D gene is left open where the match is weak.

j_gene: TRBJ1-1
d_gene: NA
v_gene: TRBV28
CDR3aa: ASSLGQFEAF

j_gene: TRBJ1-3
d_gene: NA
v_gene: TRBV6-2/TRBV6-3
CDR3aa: ASSVRLARRGNTIY

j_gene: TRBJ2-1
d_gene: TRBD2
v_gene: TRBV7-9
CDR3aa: ASSPGGSYNEQF

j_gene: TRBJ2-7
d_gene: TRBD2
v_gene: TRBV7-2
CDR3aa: ASSLGPSGNYEQY

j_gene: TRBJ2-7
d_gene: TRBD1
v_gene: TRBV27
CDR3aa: ASGPYRDRGSYEQY

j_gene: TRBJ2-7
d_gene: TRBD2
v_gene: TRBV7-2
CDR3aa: ASSPPGLAGGLYEQY

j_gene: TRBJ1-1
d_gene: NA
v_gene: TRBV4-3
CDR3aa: ASSQGTGLNTEAF

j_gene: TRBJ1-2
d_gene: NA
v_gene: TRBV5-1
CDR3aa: ASSPGSNYGYT

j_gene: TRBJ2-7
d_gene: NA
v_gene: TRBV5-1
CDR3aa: ASASLDRSYEQY

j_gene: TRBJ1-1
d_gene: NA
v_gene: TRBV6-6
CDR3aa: ASSRGQGVVNTEAF

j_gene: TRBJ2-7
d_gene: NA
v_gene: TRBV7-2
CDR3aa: ASSLRGSYSSYEQY

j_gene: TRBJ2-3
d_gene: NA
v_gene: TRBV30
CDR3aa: AWSVGGDTQY

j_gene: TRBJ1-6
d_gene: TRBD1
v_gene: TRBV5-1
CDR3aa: ASSLVNRGESPLH

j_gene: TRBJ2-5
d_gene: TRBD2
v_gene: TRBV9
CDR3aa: ASSVGTSGNQETQY

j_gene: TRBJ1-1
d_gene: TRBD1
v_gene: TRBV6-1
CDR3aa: ASSEEVGIRGRPEAF

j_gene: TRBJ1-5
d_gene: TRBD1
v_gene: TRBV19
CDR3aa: ASISSTGVPNQPQH